The rows below give T cell receptor beta chains drawn from one sample of a study of T cell repertoires in cytomegalovirus infection. TCRdb redid the calling of the reads with MiXCR, one entry per CDR3 protein. In the table there are a few hundred thousand distinct CDR3 sequences, roughly 42% of which are singletons. No cognate antigen is known for these TCRs. The starting material was cultured PBMCs, obtained from culture after CMV antigen stimulation. The origin of the receptors is a human donor in good health (CMV status not recorded). Some clones in this sample may be carry-over from other donors' samples. The CDR3 runs from the conserved cysteine through the conserved F or W. The order of the fields is V gene, clone size, J gene, D gene, CDR3 protein, CDR3 DNA. A D gene is named only where the DNA matches it firmly. Size tells how often a clone was seen (once, few, many) or the class of an expanded clone, and some rows leave it out.

>TRBV7-2|few|TRBJ2-3|TRBD2
CASSLLAVTDTQYF
TGTGCCAGCAGCTTACTAGCGGTCACAGATACGCAGTATTTT
>TRBV20-1|-|TRBJ1-2|TRBD1
CSARQGADGYTF
TGCAGTGCAAGACAGGGGGCGGATGGCTACACCTTC
>TRBV7-6|-|TRBJ2-3|TRBD2
CASSLAPAGGVGDTQYF
TGTGCCAGCAGCTTAGCGCCCGCGGGGGGAGTGGGAGATACGCAGTATTTT
>TRBV7-2|many|TRBJ2-5|TRBD2
CASSPLGGRFQETQYF
TGTGCCAGCAGCCCGCTTGGCGGGAGGTTCCAAGAGACCCAGTACTTC
>TRBV28|few|TRBJ1-5|-
CASSLTHRAQPQHF
TGTGCCAGCAGTTTAACCCACAGGGCCCAGCCCCAGCATTTT
>TRBV7-2|-|TRBJ2-5|-
CASSLIGYRQETQYF
TGTGCCAGCAGCCTAATAGGGTATCGGCAAGAGACCCAGTACTTC
>TRBV20-1|many|TRBJ2-7|TRBD1
CSGQGDNYEQYF
TGCAGTGGACAGGGGGATAACTACGAGCAGTACTTC
>TRBV4-1|few|TRBJ1-4|TRBD1
CASSQQPGGLNEKLFF
TGCGCCAGCAGCCAACAACCAGGGGGCCTGAATGAAAAACTGTTTTTT
>TRBV11-2|-|TRBJ2-2|TRBD2
CASSSLGLAETRGELFF
TGTGCCAGCAGCTCCTTGGGACTAGCGGAGACTCGCGGGGAGCTGTTTTTT
>TRBV10-3|once|TRBJ2-1|TRBD2
CAAATLAGTYNEQFF
TGTGCCGCGGCGACACTAGCGGGGACTTACAATGAGCAGTTCTTC
>TRBV11-3|-|TRBJ2-1|TRBD1
CASSQGQGSYNEQFF
TGTGCCAGCAGCCAAGGACAGGGATCCTACAATGAGCAGTTCTTC
>TRBV3-1|-|TRBJ2-7|-
CASSPGSRAYEQYF
TGTGCCAGCAGCCCGGGATCCAGGGCCTACGAGCAGTACTTC
>TRBV7-2|-|TRBJ2-5|TRBD2
CASSLARLAGREETQYF
TGTGCCAGCAGCTTAGCGCGGTTAGCGGGGAGAGAAGAGACCCAGTACTTC